This T cell receptor beta chain comes out of a study of shared T cell receptors in the human thymus. The ends were cut back, 4 bases at V and 2 bases at J, with 15 bases in the middle. The CDR3 runs to 16 residues. Germline V gene data show CDR1 as MGHRA and CDR2 as YSYEKL. Libraries were prepared by immunoSEQ multiplex PCR; TCRdb keeps only in-frame clonotypes and omits some of them. The table has around 730,000 clones, 70% to 90% seen once. This same sample was also taken into another study, of human thymus T cells. This second report adds: Resections from corrective heart surgery provided thymus tissue. Both thymic and peripheral blood repertoires showed apparently biased V and J usage. Unrelated people showed highly overlapping thymic repertoires, related research reported.

Sample: thymocytes. The receptor was derived from a girl under two years old with a congenital heart defect. The rearrangement uses TRBV4-1 and TRBJ1-5; D remains unclear. The CDR3, as DNA: TGCGCCAGCAGCCCCCGTCTAGGGAGGGGCAATCAGCCCCAGCATTTT. As protein: CASSPRLGRGNQPQHF.